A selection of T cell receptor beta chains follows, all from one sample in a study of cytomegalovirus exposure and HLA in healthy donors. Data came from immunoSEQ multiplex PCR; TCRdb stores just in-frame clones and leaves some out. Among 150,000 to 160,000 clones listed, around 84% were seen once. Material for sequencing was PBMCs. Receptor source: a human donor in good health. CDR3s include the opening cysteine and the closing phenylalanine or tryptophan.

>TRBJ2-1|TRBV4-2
CASSQMGLSTYNEQFF
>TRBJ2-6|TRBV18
CASSPNYSGANVLTF
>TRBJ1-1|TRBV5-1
CASNSPGMRTEAFF
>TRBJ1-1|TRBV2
CASRDGGTEAFF
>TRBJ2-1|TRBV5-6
CASSSAGTSGGPYNEQFF
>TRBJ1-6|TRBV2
CASTGLSVNSPLHF
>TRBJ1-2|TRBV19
CASRQLSDYGYTF
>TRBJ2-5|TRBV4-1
CASSQEAGQGLFGTQYF
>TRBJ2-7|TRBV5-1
CASSEGQSRTYEQYF
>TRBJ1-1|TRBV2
CASRRQEINTEAFF
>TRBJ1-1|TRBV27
CASSLRRSGLMNTEAFF
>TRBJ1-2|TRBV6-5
CASSYSILANYGYTF
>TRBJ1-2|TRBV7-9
CASGTTGGFYGYTF
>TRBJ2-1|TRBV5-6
CASSPRTGGRYEQFF
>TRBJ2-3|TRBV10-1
CASSGTGGNTDTQYF
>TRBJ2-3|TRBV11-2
CASSLYPGGTDTQYF
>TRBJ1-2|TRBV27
CASSHYTDSPYGYTF
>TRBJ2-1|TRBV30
CARSGTYRNEQFF
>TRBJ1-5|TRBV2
CASSWDRDQQPQHF
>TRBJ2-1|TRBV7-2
CASSTGLAGGDNEQFF
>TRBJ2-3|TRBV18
CASSPPNPHTDTQYF
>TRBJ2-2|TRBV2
CASIRPGTKNTGELFF
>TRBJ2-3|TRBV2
CACWRLAGTDTQYF
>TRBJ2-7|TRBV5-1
CASSATSGSRDEQYF
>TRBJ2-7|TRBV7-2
CASSPWGGPFEQYF
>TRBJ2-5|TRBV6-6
CASSRTVQETQYF
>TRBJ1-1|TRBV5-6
CASSLWGAEAFF
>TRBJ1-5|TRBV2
CASSRDSRFRAQHF
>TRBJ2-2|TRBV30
CAWEDWGGELFF
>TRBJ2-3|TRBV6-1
CASSEMELRGAYF
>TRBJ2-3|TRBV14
CASSQEDSRSRLNTQYF
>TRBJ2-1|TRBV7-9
CASSSRWTSSNEQFF
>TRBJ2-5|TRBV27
CATKKWTSGNIETQYF
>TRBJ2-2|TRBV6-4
CASSLEAVANTGELFF
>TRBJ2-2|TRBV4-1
CASSQTPLNRDTGELFF
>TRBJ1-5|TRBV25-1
CASSEFNTHQPQHF
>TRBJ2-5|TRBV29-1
CSVGAHRGELETQYF